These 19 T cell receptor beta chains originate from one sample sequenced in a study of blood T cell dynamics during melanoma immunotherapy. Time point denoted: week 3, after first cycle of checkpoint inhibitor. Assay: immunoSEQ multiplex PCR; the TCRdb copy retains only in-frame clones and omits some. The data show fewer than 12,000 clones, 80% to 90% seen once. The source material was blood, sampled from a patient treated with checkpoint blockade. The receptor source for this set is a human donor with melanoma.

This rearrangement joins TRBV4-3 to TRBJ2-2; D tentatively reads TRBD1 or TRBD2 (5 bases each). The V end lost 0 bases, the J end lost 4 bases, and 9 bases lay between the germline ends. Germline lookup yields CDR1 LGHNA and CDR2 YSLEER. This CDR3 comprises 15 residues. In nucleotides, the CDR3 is TGCGCCAGCAGCCAAGAAGGGACCCCCACCGGGGAGCTGTTTTTT. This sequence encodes CASSQEGTPTGELFF.

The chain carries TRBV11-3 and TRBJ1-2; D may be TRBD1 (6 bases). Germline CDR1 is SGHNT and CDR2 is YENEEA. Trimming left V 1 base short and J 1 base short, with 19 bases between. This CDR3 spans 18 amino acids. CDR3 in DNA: TGTGCCAGCAGCTTAGCCCACCCTTCGGACAGACTTAACTATGGCTACACCTTC. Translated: CASSLAHPSDRLNYGYTF.

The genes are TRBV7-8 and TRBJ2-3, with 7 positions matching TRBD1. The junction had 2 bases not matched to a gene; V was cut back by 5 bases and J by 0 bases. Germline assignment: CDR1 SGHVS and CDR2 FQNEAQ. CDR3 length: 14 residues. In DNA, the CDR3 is TGTGCCAGCAGCCAGGGACAGAGCACAGATACGCAGTATTTT. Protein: CASSQGQSTDTQYF.

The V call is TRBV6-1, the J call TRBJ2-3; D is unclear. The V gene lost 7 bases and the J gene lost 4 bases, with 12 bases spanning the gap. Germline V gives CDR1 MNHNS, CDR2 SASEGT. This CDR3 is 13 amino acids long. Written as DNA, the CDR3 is TGTGCCAGCAATGGACCCTTCCCAGATACGCAGTATTTT. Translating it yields CASNGPFPDTQYF.

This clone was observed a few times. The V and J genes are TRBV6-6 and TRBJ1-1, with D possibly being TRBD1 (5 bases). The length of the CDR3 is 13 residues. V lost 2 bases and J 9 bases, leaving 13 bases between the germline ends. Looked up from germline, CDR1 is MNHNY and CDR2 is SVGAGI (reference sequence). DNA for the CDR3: TGTGCCAGCAGTTACGAGGCAGGGAGGCAAGCTTTCTTT. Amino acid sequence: CASSYEAGRQAFF.

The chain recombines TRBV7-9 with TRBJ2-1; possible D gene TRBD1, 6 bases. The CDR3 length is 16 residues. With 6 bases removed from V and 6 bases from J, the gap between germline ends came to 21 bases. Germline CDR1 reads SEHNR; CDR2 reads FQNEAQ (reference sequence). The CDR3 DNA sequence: TGTGCCAGCAGGGAGCAGGTGGGGGCGCATCGCAATGAGCAGTTCTTC. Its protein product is CASREQVGAHRNEQFF.

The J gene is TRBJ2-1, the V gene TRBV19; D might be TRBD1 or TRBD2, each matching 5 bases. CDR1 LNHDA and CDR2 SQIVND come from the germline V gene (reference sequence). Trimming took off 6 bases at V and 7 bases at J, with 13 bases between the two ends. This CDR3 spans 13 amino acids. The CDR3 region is CASRTEWGNEQFF. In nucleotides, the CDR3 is TGTGCCAGTAGGACAGAATGGGGGAATGAGCAGTTCTTC.

As DNA, the CDR3 is TGTGCCAGCAGCGTAAAGAGCGGGGGTCCCTACAATGAGCAGTTCTTC. Translating gives CASSVKSGGPYNEQFF. J is TRBJ2-1 and V is TRBV9; 8 bases are a match to TRBD2. Germline trimming cut 1 base from V and 2 bases from J; bases unmatched to any gene: 5. Germline V CDR1 and CDR2: SGDLS, YYNGEE. This CDR3 is built from 16 residues.

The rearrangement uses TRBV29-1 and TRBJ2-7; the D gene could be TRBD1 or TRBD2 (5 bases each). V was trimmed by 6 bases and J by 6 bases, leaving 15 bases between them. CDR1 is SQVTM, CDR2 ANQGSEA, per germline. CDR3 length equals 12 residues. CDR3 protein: CSVRDGDGEQYF. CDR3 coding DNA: TGCAGCGTCCGGGACGGGGACGGCGAGCAGTACTTC.

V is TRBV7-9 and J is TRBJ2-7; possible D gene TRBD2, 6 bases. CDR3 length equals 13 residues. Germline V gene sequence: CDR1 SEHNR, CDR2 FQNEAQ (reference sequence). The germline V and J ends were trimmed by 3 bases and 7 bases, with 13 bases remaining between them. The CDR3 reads CASSLEGRGEQYV. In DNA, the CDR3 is TGTGCCAGCAGCTTGGAGGGACGCGGGGAGCAGTACGTC.

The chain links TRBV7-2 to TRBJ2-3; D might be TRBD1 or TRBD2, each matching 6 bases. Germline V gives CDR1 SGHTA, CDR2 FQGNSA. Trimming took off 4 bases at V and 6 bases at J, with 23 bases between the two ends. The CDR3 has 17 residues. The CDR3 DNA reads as TGTGCCAGCAGCTCCAGCCCTGGACCAAGGGGGGCTGATACGCAGTATTTT. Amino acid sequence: CASSSSPGPRGADTQYF.

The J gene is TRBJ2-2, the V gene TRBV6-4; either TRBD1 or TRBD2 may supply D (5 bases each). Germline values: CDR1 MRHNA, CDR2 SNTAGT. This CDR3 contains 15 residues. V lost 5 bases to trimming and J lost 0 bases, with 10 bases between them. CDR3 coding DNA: TGTGCCAGCAGTCCCGGGACGTCGAACACCGGGGAGCTGTTTTTT. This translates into CASSPGTSNTGELFF.

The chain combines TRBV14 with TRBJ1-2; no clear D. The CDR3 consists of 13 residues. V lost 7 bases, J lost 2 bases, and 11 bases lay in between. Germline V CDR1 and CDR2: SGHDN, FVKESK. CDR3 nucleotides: TGTGCCAGCACGGGCAGTTTAAACTATGGCTACACCTTC. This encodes CASTGSLNYGYTF.

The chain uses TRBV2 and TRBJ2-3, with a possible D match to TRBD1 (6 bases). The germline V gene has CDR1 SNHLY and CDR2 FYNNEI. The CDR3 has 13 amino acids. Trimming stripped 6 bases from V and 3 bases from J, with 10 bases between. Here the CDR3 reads CASSRDITDTQYF. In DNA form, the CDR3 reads TGTGCCAGCAGCCGGGACATAACAGATACGCAGTATTTT.

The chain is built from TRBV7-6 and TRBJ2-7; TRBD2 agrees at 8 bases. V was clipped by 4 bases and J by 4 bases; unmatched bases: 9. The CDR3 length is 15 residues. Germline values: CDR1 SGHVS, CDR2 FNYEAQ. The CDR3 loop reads CASSSQAGEGYEQYF. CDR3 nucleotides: TGTGCCAGCAGCTCCCAAGCGGGGGAAGGGTACGAGCAGTACTTC.

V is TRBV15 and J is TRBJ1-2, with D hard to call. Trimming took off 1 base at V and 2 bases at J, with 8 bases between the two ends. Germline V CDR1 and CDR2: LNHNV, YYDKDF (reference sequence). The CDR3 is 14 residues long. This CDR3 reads CATSRAANNYGYTF. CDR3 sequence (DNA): TGTGCCACCAGCAGAGCCGCAAACAACTATGGCTACACCTTC.

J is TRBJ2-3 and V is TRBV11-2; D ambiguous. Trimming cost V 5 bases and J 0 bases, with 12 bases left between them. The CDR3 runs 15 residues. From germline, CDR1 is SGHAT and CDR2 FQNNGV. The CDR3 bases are TGTGCCAGCAGCCCCCTCAGCGTTAGCACAGATACGCAGTATTTT. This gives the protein CASSPLSVSTDTQYF.

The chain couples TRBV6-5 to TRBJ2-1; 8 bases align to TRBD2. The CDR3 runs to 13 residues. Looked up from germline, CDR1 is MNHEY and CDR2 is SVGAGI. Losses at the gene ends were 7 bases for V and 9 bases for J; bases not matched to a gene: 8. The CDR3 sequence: CASTQAGAGEQFF. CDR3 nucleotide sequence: TGTGCCAGCACCCAAGCGGGGGCGGGTGAGCAGTTCTTC.

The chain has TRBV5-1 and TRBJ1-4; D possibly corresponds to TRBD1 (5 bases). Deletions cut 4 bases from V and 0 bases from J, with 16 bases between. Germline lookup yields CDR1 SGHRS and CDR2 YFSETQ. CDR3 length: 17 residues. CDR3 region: CASSKGDGAATNEKLFF. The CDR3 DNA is TGCGCCAGCAGCAAAGGGGACGGAGCTGCAACTAATGAAAAACTGTTTTTT.